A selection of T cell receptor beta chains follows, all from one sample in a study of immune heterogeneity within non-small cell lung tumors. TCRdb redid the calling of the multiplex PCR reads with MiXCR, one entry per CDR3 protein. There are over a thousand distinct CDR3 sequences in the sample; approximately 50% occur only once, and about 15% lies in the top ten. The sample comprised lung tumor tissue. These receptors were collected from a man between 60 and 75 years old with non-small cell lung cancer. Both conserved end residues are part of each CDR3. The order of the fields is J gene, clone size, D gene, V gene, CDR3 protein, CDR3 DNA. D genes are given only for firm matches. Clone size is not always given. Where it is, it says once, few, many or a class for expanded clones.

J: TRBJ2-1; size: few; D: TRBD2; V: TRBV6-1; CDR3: CASSATGLAGGPNEQFF; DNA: TGTGCCAGCAGTGCCACGGGACTAGCGGGAGGGCCTAATGAGCAGTTCTTC
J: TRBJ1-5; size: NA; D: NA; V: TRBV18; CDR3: CASSPLYTNQPQHF; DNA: TGTGCCAGCTCACCCCTCTATACCAATCAGCCCCAGCATTTT
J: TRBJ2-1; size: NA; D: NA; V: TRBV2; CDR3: CASSEISHSYNEQFF; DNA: TGTGCCAGCAGTGAAATCTCCCACTCCTACAATGAGCAGTTCTTC
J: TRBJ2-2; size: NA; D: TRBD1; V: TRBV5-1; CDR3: CASSLGTGVNTGELFF; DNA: TGCGCCAGCAGCCTAGGGACAGGGGTGAACACCGGGGAGCTGTTTTTT
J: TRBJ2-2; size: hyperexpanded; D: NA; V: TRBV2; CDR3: CASSGGRVLPGELFF; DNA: TGTGCCAGCAGTGGAGGCAGGGTACTTCCCGGGGAGCTGTTTTTT
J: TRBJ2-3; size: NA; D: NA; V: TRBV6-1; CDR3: CATRGSGTDTQYF; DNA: TGTGCCACCAGGGGTTCGGGCACAGATACGCAGTATTTT
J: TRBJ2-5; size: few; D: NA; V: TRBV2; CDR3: CASSDSPTQYF; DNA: TGTGCCAGCAGTGATTCTCCGACCCAGTACTTC
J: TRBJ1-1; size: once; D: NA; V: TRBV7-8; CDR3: CASSPSRSGVTEAFF; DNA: TGTGCCAGCAGCCCTAGTCGTTCGGGTGTCACTGAAGCTTTCTTT
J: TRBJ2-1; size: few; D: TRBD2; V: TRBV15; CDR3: CATSRDVSGSIYNEQFF; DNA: TGTGCCACCAGCAGAGACGTCAGCGGGAGTATCTACAATGAGCAGTTCTTC
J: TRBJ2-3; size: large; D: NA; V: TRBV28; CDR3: CASSLGISSTDTQYF; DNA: TGTGCCAGCAGTTTAGGCATCTCTAGCACAGATACGCAGTATTTT
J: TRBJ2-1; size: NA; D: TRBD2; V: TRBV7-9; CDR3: CASSARGPGLAGIEQFF; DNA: TGTGCCAGCAGCGCCAGGGGCCCGGGACTAGCGGGAATTGAGCAGTTCTTC
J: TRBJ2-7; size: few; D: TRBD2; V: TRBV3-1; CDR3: CASSQDPLAGSYEQYF; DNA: TGTGCCAGCAGCCAAGATCCACTAGCGGGTTCCTACGAGCAGTACTTC
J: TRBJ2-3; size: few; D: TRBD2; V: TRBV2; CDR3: CASSEVGKRGSSTDTQYF; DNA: TGTGCCAGCAGTGAAGTCGGGAAGCGGGGATCTAGCACAGATACGCAGTATTTT
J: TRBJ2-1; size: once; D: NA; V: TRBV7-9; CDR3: CASSFNRNNEQFF; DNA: TGTGCCAGCAGCTTTAACCGAAACAATGAGCAGTTCTTC
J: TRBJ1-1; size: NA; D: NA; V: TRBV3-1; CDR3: CASSLGLFSEAFF; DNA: TGTGCCAGCAGCCTTGGGCTTTTTTCTGAAGCTTTCTTT
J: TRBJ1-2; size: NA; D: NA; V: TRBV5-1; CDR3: CASSFRLLYGYTF; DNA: TGCGCCAGCAGCTTCAGGTTGCTCTATGGCTACACCTTC
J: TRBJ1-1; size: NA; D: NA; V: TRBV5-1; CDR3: CASSPQGRAEAFF; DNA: TGCGCCAGCAGCCCACAGGGCAGGGCTGAAGCTTTCTTT
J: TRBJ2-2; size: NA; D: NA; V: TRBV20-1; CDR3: CSADRGGSKEGGELFF; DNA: TGCAGTGCCGATAGGGGTGGGTCCAAGGAGGGCGGGGAGCTGTTTTTT
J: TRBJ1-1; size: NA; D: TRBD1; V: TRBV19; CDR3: CASSNPRDRGDTEAFF; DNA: TGTGCCAGTAGTAACCCTCGGGACAGGGGGGACACTGAAGCTTTCTTT
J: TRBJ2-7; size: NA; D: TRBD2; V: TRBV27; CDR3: CASSSGLAGPLEQYF; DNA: TGTGCCAGCAGTTCGGGACTAGCGGGGCCATTAGAGCAGTACTTC
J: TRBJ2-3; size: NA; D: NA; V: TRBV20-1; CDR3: CSAIVGDESTDTQYF; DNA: TGCAGTGCGATTGTGGGAGATGAGTCCACAGATACGCAGTATTTT
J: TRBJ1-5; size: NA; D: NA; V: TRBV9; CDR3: CASSEGGGRNQPQHF; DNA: TGTGCCAGCAGCGAGGGGGGGGGCAGGAATCAGCCCCAGCATTTT
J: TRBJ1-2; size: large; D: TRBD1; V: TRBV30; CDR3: CAWSGGQGSLNYGYTF; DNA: TGTGCCTGGAGCGGAGGACAGGGATCTCTGAACTATGGCTACACCTTC
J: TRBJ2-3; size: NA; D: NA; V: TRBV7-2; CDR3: CASSSHTDTQYF; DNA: TGTGCCAGCAGCTCCCACACAGATACGCAGTATTTT
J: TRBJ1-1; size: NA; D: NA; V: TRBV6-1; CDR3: CASLGIAEAFF; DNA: TGTGCCAGCCTGGGGATCGCTGAAGCTTTCTTT
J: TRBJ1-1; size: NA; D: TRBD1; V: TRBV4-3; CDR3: CASSQGYAGTANTEAFF; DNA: TGCGCCAGCAGCCAAGGTTATGCCGGGACAGCGAACACTGAAGCTTTCTTT
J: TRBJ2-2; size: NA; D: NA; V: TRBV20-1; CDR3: CSARDQGTGELFF; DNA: TGCAGTGCTAGAGATCAAGGCACCGGGGAGCTGTTTTTT
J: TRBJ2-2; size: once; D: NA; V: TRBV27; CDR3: CASKAAPNTGELFF; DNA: TGTGCCAGCAAGGCGGCCCCGAACACCGGGGAGCTGTTTTTT
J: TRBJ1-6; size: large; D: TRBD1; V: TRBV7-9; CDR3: CASSLVGQDSPLHF; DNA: TGTGCCAGCAGCTTAGTTGGACAGGATTCACCCCTCCACTTT
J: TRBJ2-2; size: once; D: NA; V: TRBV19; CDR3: CASMRITGELFF; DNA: TGTGCCAGTATGAGGATTACCGGGGAGCTGTTTTTT
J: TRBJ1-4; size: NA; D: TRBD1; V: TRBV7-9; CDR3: CASSPGDWTGRIATNEKLFF; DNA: TGTGCCAGCAGCCCGGGGGATTGGACAGGACGAATTGCAACTAATGAAAAACTGTTTTTT
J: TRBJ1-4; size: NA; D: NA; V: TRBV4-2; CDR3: CASSLGSLNEKLFF; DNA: TGTGCCAGCAGCCTCGGATCTTTAAATGAAAAACTGTTTTTT
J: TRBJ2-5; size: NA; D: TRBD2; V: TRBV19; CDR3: CASTPGLAAGGETQYF; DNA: TGTGCCAGTACCCCTGGACTAGCGGCGGGCGGAGAGACCCAGTACTTC
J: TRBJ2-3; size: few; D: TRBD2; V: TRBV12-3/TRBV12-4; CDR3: CASSSLAGGISTDTQYF; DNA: TGTGCCAGCAGTTCACTAGCGGGAGGTATAAGCACAGATACGCAGTATTTT
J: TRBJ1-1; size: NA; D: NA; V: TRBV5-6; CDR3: CASSLPRVTEAFF; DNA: TGTGCCAGCAGCTTGCCCCGAGTTACTGAAGCTTTCTTT
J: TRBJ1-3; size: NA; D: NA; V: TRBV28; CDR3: CACRGSFSGNTIYF; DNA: TGTGCCTGCAGGGGTTCCTTCTCTGGAAACACCATATATTTT
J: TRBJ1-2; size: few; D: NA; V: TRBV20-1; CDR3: CSASWIWDYGYTF; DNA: TGCAGTGCTAGTTGGATATGGGACTATGGCTACACCTTC
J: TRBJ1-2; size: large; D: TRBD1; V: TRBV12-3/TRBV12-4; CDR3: CATQGGSFDGYTF; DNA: TGTGCCACGCAGGGGGGGTCGTTTGATGGCTACACCTTC
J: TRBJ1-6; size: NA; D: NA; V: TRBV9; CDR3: CASSPGQLRDSPLHF; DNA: TGTGCCAGCAGCCCCGGACAGCTTAGGGATTCACCCCTCCACTTT
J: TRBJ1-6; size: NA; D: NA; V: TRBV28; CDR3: CALSRSPGARNSPLHF; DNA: TGTGCCCTCTCACGAAGTCCGGGGGCAAGGAATTCACCCCTCCACTTT
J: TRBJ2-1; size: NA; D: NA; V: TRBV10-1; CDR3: CASRSVRARHSPQKNNEQFF; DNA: TGCGCCAGCAGGTCCGTCCGAGCCCGTCATAGTCCCCAAAAGAACAATGAGCAGTTCTTC
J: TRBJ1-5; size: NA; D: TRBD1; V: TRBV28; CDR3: CASDEMTGEAQPQHF; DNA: TGTGCCAGCGACGAAATGACAGGGGAGGCTCAGCCCCAGCATTTT
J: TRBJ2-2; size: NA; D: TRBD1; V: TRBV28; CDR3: CASSLFNTGDNTGELFF; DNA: TGTGCCAGCAGTTTATTTAACACAGGGGACAACACCGGGGAGCTGTTTTTT
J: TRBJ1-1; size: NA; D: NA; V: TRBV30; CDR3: CAWSLGQGEAFF; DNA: TGTGCCTGGAGTCTAGGGCAGGGTGAAGCTTTCTTT
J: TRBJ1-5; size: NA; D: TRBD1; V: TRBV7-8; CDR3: CASSGQGAYQPQHF; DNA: TGTGCCAGCAGCGGCCAGGGGGCTTATCAGCCCCAGCATTTT
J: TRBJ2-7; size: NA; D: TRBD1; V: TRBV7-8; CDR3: CASSLAGQGAYEQYF; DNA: TGTGCCAGCAGCTTAGCGGGACAGGGGGCCTACGAGCAGTACTTC